The rows below give T cell receptor beta chains drawn from one sample of a study of tumor-infiltrating lymphocytes in glioblastoma multiforme. TCRdb recomputed calls from the multiplex PCR reads with MiXCR, one row per CDR3 protein. This sample has 12,000 or so distinct CDR3 sequences, with approximately 72% found just once. Specimen: brain tumor tissue. The receptors here all came from a male donor with glioblastoma. Both conserved end residues are trimmed from each CDR3. D genes are given only for firm matches.

TRBV11-2	13	TRBJ1-4	NA	ASSPGARRDEKLF
TRBV5-1	11	TRBJ2-1	TRBD2	ASRTSGRNEQF
TRBV19	12	TRBJ1-5	NA	ASSNLQFNQPQH
TRBV29-1	13	TRBJ2-3	NA	SVAQWERGIDTQY
TRBV11-1	14	TRBJ2-3	TRBD2	ASSVGLAGSTDTQY
TRBV3-1	17	TRBJ2-6	NA	ASNQELGTGKSGANVLT
TRBV5-1	12	TRBJ2-7	NA	ASSVGTRAYEQY
TRBV2	12	TRBJ1-2	NA	ASSPGLGIYGYT
TRBV7-9	15	TRBJ2-5	NA	ASGPPIVAGGRETQY
TRBV5-6	12	TRBJ1-2	TRBD1	ASSPTGQIYGYT
TRBV11-2	14	TRBJ2-3	TRBD2	ARSSWPTSSTNTQY
TRBV20-1	15	TRBJ2-7	TRBD2	SARDRTSGLSPYEQY
TRBV11-3	11	TRBJ1-1	NA	ASSFSATNEAF
TRBV20-1	12	TRBJ2-3	NA	SARLPDGSDTQY
TRBV7-8	16	TRBJ2-3	TRBD2	ASSSDGTSDGETDTQY
TRBV11-2	12	TRBJ2-5	NA	ASSPTRGQETQY
TRBV5-6	12	TRBJ1-2	NA	ASSHVAQGYGYT
TRBV4-1	13	TRBJ2-7	NA	TSSQDPNIPYGQY
TRBV11-2	12	TRBJ2-2	TRBD2	ASCQGLDPEELF
TRBV12-3/TRBV12-4	13	TRBJ2-1	NA	ASSLSGSFENEQP
TRBV20-1	14	TRBJ2-1	NA	SATQFKPGSDNELF
TRBV5-6	14	TRBJ2-1	TRBD2	ASSLYKLAGENEQF
TRBV10-1	9	TRBJ2-1	NA	ASKGGNEQF
TRBV12-3/TRBV12-4	13	TRBJ2-7	NA	AGSINFGRRSEQY
TRBV10-3	13	TRBJ2-5	NA	AISDLGGVQETQY
TRBV6-1	14	TRBJ2-1	NA	ASNVSQLPGAYEQF
TRBV29-1	12	TRBJ2-3	NA	SVDDRGGSDTQY
TRBV29-1	11	TRBJ2-1	TRBD1	SVGTGPNNEQF
TRBV20-1	13	TRBJ1-1	NA	SARDGGGLRSEAF
TRBV6-1	11	TRBJ2-6	NA	ASNLNGANVLT
TRBV20-1	12	TRBJ2-7	NA	SARDQGRLGEQY
TRBV4-2	13	TRBJ2-3	NA	ASSQDTGSTDTQY
TRBV4-1	13	TRBJ2-7	NA	ASSQDPSAPYKQY
TRBV6-5	13	TRBJ2-2	TRBD2	ASRISGRVTGELF
TRBV4-1	14	TRBJ2-1	TRBD2	ASSHPSAGAHNKQF
TRBV20-1	12	TRBJ2-7	NA	SAVPISSPYEQY
TRBV5-6	14	TRBJ1-2	NA	ASSLKGRGPRYGYT
TRBV5-8	13	TRBJ2-1	NA	ASSFRVVGADEQF
TRBV20-1	12	TRBJ2-1	NA	SAFDPRNRNERF
TRBV20-1	10	TRBJ2-2	NA	RVLADGGELF
TRBV20-1	13	TRBJ2-7	TRBD1	SASFGTGLNYEQY
TRBV28	11	TRBJ2-1	NA	ASNSDLWDGQF
TRBV20-1	12	TRBJ1-1	NA	SASSAGESTEAF
TRBV20-1	12	TRBJ2-1	NA	SAFVPRYHNEQF
TRBV10-3	10	TRBJ2-7	NA	AISESKGRQY
TRBV30	11	TRBJ2-7	NA	AWSVSRVDEQY
TRBV29-1	12	TRBJ2-3	NA	SVEGTPGTDTQY
TRBV20-1	11	TRBJ2-7	TRBD2	SALGGREREQY